Listed here are 6 T cell receptor beta chains from one sample, sequenced in a study of blood T cell repertoires in COVID-19. Libraries were prepared by immunoSEQ multiplex PCR; TCRdb keeps only in-frame clonotypes and omits some of them. The sample lists 35,000 to 50,000 clones; approximately 80% were seen once. The sequenced material came from peripheral blood. All receptors derive from an older woman with acute or convalescent COVID-19.

V gene TRBV27 combines with J gene TRBJ1-3, with a possible D match to TRBD1 (5 bases). Germline CDR1 MNHEY, CDR2 SMNVEV (reference sequence). This CDR3 has 15 residues. V was trimmed by 2 bases and J by 2 bases, leaving 10 bases between them. The CDR3 protein is CASSLRLGPGNTIYF. In DNA form, the CDR3 reads TGTGCCAGCAGTTTAAGGCTGGGGCCTGGAAACACCATATATTTT.

The genes are TRBV18 and TRBJ1-5; TRBD1 agrees at 8 bases. CDR1 is KGHSH, CDR2 LQKENI, per germline. Trimming removed 6 bases from V and 5 bases from J; junction bases left unmatched: 9. The CDR3 is 15 residues long. Here the CDR3 reads CASSPTTGADQPQHF. The CDR3 region has the DNA TGTGCCAGCTCTCCAACGACAGGGGCAGATCAGCCCCAGCATTTT. Based on the CDR3 plus reference TRBV18 and TRBJ1-5, the full variable domain is NAGVMQNPRHLVRRRGQEARLRCSPMKGHSHVYWYRQLPEEGLKFMVYLQKENIIDESGMPKERFSAEFPKEGPSILRIQQVVRGDSAAYFCASSPTTGADQPQHFGDGTRLSIL.

The chain links TRBV7-9 to TRBJ1-4; the D is unclear. This CDR3 spans 11 amino acids. Germline CDR1 and CDR2: SEHNR and FQNEAQ (reference sequence). V lost 5 bases and J 12 bases, leaving 10 bases between the germline ends. This CDR3 reads CASSQTRELFF. CDR3 coding DNA: TGTGCCAGCAGCCAAACCCGCGAACTGTTTTTT.

This clone was seen a single time. The CDR3 DNA sequence: TGTGCCAGCAGCTCAACCGGGACAGGGGGCGACACTGAAGCTTTCTTT. Translating it yields CASSSTGTGGDTEAFF. This chain connects TRBV7-8 to TRBJ1-1, with 12 bases fitting TRBD1. Germline values: CDR1 SGHVS, CDR2 FQNEAQ. The CDR3 sequence is 16 residues long. V gave up 4 bases and J gave up 3 bases; unmatched junction bases: 6.

This clone has only a few counts. The gene calls are TRBV5-1 and TRBJ2-1; maybe TRBD1 (5 bases). V shed 0 bases and J shed 9 bases, with 10 bases lying between them. This CDR3 comprises 13 residues. Germline assignment: CDR1 SGHRS and CDR2 YFSETQ. CDR3 sequence: CASSLVQGGEQFF. The CDR3 coding sequence is TGCGCCAGCAGCTTGGTCCAGGGCGGTGAGCAGTTCTTC. Together with reference TRBV5-1 and TRBJ2-1, the CDR3 gives the full variable domain: KAGVTQTPRYLIKTRGQQVTLSCSPISGHRSVSWYQQTPGQGLQFLFEYFSETQRNKGNFPGRFSGRQFSNSRSEMNVSTLELGDSALYLCASSLVQGGEQFFGPGTRLTVL.

The chain couples TRBV5-1 to TRBJ2-1; maybe TRBD2 (7 bases). Germline loops: CDR1 SGHRS, CDR2 YFSETQ. The CDR3 totals 14 residues. The ends were cut back, 4 bases at V and 9 bases at J, with 17 bases in the middle. In nucleotides, the CDR3 is TGCGCCAGCAGCCCTGGGAGGGGGGGCGGTGAGCAGTTCTTC. Amino acid sequence: CASSPGRGGGEQFF. The variable domain in full, with the rest retrieved from reference TRBV5-1 and TRBJ2-1, is KAGVTQTPRYLIKTRGQQVTLSCSPISGHRSVSWYQQTPGQGLQFLFEYFSETQRNKGNFPGRFSGRQFSNSRSEMNVSTLELGDSALYLCASSPGRGGGEQFFGPGTRLTVL.